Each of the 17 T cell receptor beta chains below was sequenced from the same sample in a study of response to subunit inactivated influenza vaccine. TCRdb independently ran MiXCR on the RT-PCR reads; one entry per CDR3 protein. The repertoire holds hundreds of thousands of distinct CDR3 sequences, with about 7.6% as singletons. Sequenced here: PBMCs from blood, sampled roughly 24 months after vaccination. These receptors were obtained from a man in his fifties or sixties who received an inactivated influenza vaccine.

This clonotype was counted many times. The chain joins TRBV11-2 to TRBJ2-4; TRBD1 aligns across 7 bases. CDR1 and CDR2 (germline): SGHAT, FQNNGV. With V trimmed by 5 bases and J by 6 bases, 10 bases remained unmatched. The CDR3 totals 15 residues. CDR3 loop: CASSPGTVVTNIQYF. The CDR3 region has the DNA TGTGCCAGCAGCCCCGGGACAGTTGTAACAAACATTCAGTACTTC.

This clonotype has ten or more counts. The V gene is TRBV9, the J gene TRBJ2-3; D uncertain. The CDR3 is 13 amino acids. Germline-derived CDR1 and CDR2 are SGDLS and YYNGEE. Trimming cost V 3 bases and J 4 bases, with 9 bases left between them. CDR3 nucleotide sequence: TGTGCCAGCAGCGGGAACTTACCAGATACGCAGTATTTT. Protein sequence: CASSGNLPDTQYF.

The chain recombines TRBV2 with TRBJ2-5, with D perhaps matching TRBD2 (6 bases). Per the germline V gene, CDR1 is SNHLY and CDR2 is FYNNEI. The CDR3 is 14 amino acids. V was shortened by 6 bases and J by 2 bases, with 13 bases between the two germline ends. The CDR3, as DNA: TGTGCCAGCAGAAAGGGGAGGCAGCAAGAGACCCAGTACTTC. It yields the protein CASRKGRQQETQYF.

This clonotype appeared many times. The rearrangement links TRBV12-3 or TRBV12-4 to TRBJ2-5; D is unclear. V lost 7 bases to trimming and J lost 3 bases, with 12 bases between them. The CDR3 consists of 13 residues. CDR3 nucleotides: TGTGCCAGCACCCTAACAGTGGAAGAGACCCAGTACTTC. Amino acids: CASTLTVEETQYF.

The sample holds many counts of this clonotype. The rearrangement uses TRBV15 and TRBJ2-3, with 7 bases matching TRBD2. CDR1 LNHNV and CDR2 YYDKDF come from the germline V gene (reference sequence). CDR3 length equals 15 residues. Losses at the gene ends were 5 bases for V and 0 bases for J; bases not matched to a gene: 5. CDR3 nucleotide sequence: TGTGCCACCAGCTTTCCAGCGGGAAGCACAGATACGCAGTATTTT. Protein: CATSFPAGSTDTQYF.

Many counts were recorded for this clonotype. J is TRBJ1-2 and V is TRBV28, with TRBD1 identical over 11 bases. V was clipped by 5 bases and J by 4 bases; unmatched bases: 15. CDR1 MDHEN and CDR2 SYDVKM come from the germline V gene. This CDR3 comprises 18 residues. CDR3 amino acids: CASSGREGQGEDFYGYTF. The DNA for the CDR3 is TGTGCCAGCAGTGGCCGTGAGGGACAGGGGGAAGATTTCTATGGCTACACCTTC.

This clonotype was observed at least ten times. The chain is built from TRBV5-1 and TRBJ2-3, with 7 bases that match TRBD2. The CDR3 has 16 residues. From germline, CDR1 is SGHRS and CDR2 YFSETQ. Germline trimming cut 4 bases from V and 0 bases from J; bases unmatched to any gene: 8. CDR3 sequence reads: CASSTHTSESTDTQYF. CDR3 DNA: TGCGCCAGCAGCACCCACACTAGCGAAAGCACAGATACGCAGTATTTT.

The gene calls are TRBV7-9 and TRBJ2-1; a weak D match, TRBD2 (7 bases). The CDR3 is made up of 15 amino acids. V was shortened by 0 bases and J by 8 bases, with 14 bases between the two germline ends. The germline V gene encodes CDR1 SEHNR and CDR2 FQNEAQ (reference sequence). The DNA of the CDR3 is TGTGCCAGCAGCTTAGCGTTGAGGGGGGGCGATGAGCAGTTCTTC. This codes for CASSLALRGGDEQFF. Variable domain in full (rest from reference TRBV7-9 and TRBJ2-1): DTGVSQNPRHKITKRGQNVTFRCDPISEHNRLYWYRQTLGQGPEFLTYFQNEAQLEKSRLLSDRFSAERPKGSFSTLEIQRTEQGDSAMYLCASSLALRGGDEQFFGPGTRLTVL.

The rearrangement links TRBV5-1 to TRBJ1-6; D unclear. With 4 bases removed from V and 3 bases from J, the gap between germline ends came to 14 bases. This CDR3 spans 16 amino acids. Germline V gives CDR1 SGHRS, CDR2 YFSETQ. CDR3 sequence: CASSKGGVFYNSPLHF. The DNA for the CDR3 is TGCGCCAGCAGCAAGGGTGGGGTTTTCTATAATTCACCCCTCCACTTT.

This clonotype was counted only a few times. Written as DNA, the CDR3 is TGCAGCGCCGTCCCTCGGGGGTCCTACGAGCAGTACTTC. It specifies CSAVPRGSYEQYF. V gene TRBV29-1 combines with J gene TRBJ2-7; D may be TRBD2 (6 bases). Germline V gene data show CDR1 as SQVTM and CDR2 as ANQGSEA. Trimming took 7 bases from V and 1 from J, leaving 14 bases between them. The CDR3 contains 13 residues.

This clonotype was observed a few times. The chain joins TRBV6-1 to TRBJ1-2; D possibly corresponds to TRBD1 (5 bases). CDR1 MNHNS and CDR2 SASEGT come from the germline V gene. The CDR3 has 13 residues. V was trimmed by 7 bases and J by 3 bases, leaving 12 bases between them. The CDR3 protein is CASKEGGDYGYTF. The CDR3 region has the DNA TGTGCCAGCAAGGAAGGAGGGGACTATGGCTACACCTTC.

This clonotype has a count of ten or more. CDR3 bases: TGCAGTGCTACGGACCGCTTGGGCACTGAAGCTTTCTTT. Translated, it gives CSATDRLGTEAFF. J is TRBJ1-1 and V is TRBV20-1; D is unresolved. V shed 4 bases and J shed 4 bases, with 13 bases lying between them. The CDR3 has 13 residues. Germline V gene sequence: CDR1 DFQATT, CDR2 SNEGSKA (reference sequence).

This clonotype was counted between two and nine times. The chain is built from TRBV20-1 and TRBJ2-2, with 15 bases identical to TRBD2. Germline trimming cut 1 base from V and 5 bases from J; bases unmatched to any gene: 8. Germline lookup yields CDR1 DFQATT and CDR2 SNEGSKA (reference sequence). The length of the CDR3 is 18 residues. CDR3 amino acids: CSARGGLAGGRGTGELFF. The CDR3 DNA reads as TGCAGTGCTAGAGGGGGACTAGCGGGAGGCCGTGGAACCGGGGAGCTGTTTTTT.

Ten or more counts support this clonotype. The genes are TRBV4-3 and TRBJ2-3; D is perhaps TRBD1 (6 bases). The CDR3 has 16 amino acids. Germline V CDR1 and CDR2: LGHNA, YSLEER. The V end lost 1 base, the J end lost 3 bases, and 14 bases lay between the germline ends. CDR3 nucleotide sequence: TGCGCCAGCAGCCAAGTACAGGGATTGGGGACAGATACGCAGTATTTT. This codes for CASSQVQGLGTDTQYF.

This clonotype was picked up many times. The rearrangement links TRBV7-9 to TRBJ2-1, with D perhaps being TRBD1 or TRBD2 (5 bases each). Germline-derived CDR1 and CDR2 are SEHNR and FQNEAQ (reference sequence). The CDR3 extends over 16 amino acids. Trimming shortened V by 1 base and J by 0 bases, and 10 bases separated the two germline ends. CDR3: CASSLVWGTSYNEQFF. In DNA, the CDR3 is TGTGCCAGCAGCTTAGTGTGGGGGACCTCCTACAATGAGCAGTTCTTC.

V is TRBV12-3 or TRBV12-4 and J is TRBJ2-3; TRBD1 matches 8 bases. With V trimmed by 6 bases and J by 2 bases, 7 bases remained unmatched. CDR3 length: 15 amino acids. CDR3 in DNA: TGTGCCAGCAGCCCGCAGGGGGCGTCCACAGATACGCAGTATTTT. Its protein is CASSPQGASTDTQYF.

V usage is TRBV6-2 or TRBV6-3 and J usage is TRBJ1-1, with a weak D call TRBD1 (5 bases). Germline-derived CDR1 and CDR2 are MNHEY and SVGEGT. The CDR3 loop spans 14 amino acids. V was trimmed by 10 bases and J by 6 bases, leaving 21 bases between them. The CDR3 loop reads CAIVGLRGVSEAFF. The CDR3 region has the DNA TGTGCCATCGTGGGGCTCCGGGGAGTCTCTGAAGCTTTCTTT.